The TCR beta chain described here comes from a study of T cells in women clearing cervical HPV infection. Study-wide results and limits: Controls had more TRBV6-7 (approximately 0.16%) than cases (about 0.11%).

Germline CDR1 and CDR2: DFQATT and SNEGSKA (reference sequence). V shed 7 bases, J shed 7 bases, and the junction held 14 bases outside the gene matches. The CDR3 length is 15 residues. As for this clone: Its antigen is not known. The read terminates 3 residues before the CDR3 end, so the remaining end is supplied by the germline J gene.

Method: immunoSEQ multiplex PCR; TCRdb's copy keeps in-frame clones and lacks some. The sample yields about 45,000 clones, of which the top ten take up approximately 1.2%. The rearrangement joins TRBV20-1 to TRBJ2-1; TRBD1 agrees at 9 bases. The receptor's source is a woman between 18 and 70 years old with a cervical HPV16 infection that either progressed to CIN3+ or cleared (not recorded which). Input material: blood buffy coat. The CDR3 DNA, read in part, is TGCAGTGTCCTCCGACAGGACAGGGGCGGAAATGAG. Protein: CSVLRQDRGGNE. The whole CDR3 protein is CSVLRQDRGGNEQFF.